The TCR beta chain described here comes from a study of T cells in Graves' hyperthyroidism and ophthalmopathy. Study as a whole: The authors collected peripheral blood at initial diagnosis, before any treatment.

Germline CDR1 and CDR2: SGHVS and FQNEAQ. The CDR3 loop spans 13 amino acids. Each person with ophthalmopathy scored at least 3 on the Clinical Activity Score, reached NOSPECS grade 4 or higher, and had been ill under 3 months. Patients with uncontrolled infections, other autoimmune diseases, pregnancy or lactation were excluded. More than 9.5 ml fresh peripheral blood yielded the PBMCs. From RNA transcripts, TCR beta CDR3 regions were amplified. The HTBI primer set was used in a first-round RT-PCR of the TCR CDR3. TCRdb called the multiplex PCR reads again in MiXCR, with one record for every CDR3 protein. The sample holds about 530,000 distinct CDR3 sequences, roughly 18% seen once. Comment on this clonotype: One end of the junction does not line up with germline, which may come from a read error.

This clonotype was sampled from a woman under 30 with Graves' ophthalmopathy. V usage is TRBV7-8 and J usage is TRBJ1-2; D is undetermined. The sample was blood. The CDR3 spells CASSVASSDGYTF. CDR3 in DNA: TGTGCCAGCAGCGTAGCGTCCAGTGACGGCTACACCTTC. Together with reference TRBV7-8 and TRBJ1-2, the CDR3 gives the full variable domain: GAGVSQSPRYKVAKRGQDVALRCDPISGHVSLFWYQQALGQGPEFLTYFQNEAQLDKSGLPSDRFFAERPEGSVSTLKIQRTQQEDSAVYLCASSVASSDGYTFGSGTRLTVV.